The clone carrying this T cell receptor beta chain was seen once. Its antigen is still unknown. The junction shows a germline mismatch at one end, possibly a read error. Other DNA sequences of this sample code for an identical CDR3. The record originates from a study of vaccination effects on CD4 cells after COVID-19. Sequencing in the ViraFEST assay came after antigen-specific CD4+ T cells had been expanded with viral peptide pools, which were used to stimulate PBMC. CD4+ T cells were isolated after approximately 10 days of culture. Repertoires were generated with immunoSEQ multiplex PCR, while TCRdb's copy carries only in-frame clones and drops some. The table shows 50,000 to 65,000 clones, with around 86% occurring only once. Germline V gene lookup returns CDR1 LNHNV and CDR2 YYDKDF (reference sequence). The CDR3 contains 12 residues.

The sequence was obtained from a human donor who received a COVID-19 vaccine. The sequences come from CD4+ T cells from PBMCs cultured with HCoV-229E spike peptides, collected before COVID-19 vaccination. The chain combines TRBV15 with TRBJ1-5; D gene unclear. The CDR3 nucleotides read TGTGCCACCAGCAGAGATGGTCAGCCCCAACATTTT. Its protein is CATSRDGQPQHF.